This T cell receptor (beta chain) was obtained from a study of blood T cell repertoires in COVID-19. In the study overall: Sources were T cells, B-cell-depleted T cells, or PBMCs; the material itself was cDNA or gDNA.

This study enrolled people aged about 18 to 95 from around 25 US geographic areas. Grouping used clinical history reported by participants in a survey and questionnaire. Contact with a PCR-confirmed or clinician-diagnosed COVID-19 case occurred within 2 weeks of entry. Only in-frame clones appear in the TCRdb table, and some are missing; sequencing was by immunoSEQ multiplex PCR. The data show 430,000 or so clones, around nine tenths seen once. The CDR3 length is 15 residues. From germline, CDR1 is SGHTA and CDR2 FQGTGA. The V and J ends lost 5 bases and 10 bases, in that order; junction bases with no gene match: 7.

This chain connects TRBV7-3 to TRBJ1-6, with 11 bases aligning to TRBD1. The receptor was isolated from a woman under 30 who had been exposed to COVID-19. The specimen sequenced was PBMCs or T cells enriched from blood (not recorded which). This chain's CDR3 is CASSPDRGQGSPLHF. CDR3 sequence (DNA): TGTGCCAGCAGCCCGGACAGGGGGCAAGGGTCACCCCTCCACTTT.